This TCR beta chain was sequenced for a study of prognosis after radiotherapy for stage I lung cancer. A remark on this clonotype: Its antigen is as yet unknown.

Using two-round multiplex PCR, the authors amplified TCR beta CDR3 from genomic DNA. Round-one PCR had primers specific to each TRBV and TRBJ gene. TCRdb processed the multiplex PCR reads anew with MiXCR; each CDR3 protein has one entry. The sample yields about 24,000 distinct CDR3 sequences, roughly 35% seen once. CDR1 and CDR2 from the germline V gene are MRHNA and SNTAGT. This CDR3 contains 15 residues. Between the trimmed V and J ends, which lost 2 bases and 3 bases, there was a span of 14 bases. Study-wide results and caveats: Median unique TCR clones dropped from around 10,000 to 6,500 after stereotactic body radiation therapy. Divergent TRBV and TRBJ gene usage has reportedly been observed between patients with and without metastases.

The sample consisted of PBMCs, taken before or after stereotactic body radiation therapy (not recorded which). The origin of this receptor is a donor aged 50 or older with non-small cell lung cancer. The chain carries TRBV6-4 and TRBJ2-7; no clear D. The CDR3 protein is CASSDLLAGDYEQYF. In nucleotides, the CDR3 is TGTGCCAGCAGTGACCTCCTGGCTGGGGACTACGAGCAGTACTTC.